The 25 T cell receptor beta chains below come from one sample, sequenced in a study of neurological immune-mediated disorders. One entry per CDR3 protein results from TCRdb running MiXCR on the 5' RACE reads. The data show approximately 46,000 distinct CDR3 sequences, roughly 3% seen once. The sample comprised PBMCs. The receptors originated from a woman in her 50s with multiple sclerosis.

This clonotype was found many times. The V gene is TRBV5-1, the J gene TRBJ2-1; TRBD1 is a possible D gene (5 bases). The CDR3 sequence is 16 residues long. V was cut by 4 bases and J by 2 bases, with 16 bases left in between. From germline, CDR1 is SGHRS and CDR2 YFSETQ. This chain's CDR3 is CASSPETRVAYNEQFF. DNA for the CDR3: TGCGCCAGCAGCCCCGAAACCAGGGTCGCCTACAATGAGCAGTTCTTC.

This clonotype was detected many times. The chain carries TRBV20-1 and TRBJ1-2, with unresolved D. The V gene lost 3 bases and the J gene lost 4 bases, with 12 bases spanning the gap. CDR3 length equals 13 residues. Germline lookup yields CDR1 DFQATT and CDR2 SNEGSKA (reference sequence). Written as DNA, the CDR3 is TGCAGTGCTAGTGAGGCGGCGTCCTATGGCTACACCTTC. It specifies CSASEAASYGYTF.

This clonotype was observed many times. The chain links TRBV5-1 to TRBJ2-1; the match to TRBD2 covers 9 bases. Germline V lookup: CDR1 SGHRS, CDR2 YFSETQ. V dropped 5 bases and J dropped 7; count of bases not matched to a gene: 13. This CDR3 is 16 amino acids long. CDR3 protein: CASRLAGDRAINEQFF. CDR3 sequence (DNA): TGCGCCAGCAGATTAGCGGGAGATCGGGCGATAAATGAGCAGTTCTTC. Looking up the rest from reference TRBV5-1 and TRBJ2-1 gives the full variable domain: KAGVTQTPRYLIKTRGQQVTLSCSPISGHRSVSWYQQTPGQGLQFLFEYFSETQRNKGNFPGRFSGRQFSNSRSEMNVSTLELGDSALYLCASRLAGDRAINEQFFGPGTRLTVL.

There are many counts of this clonotype. The chain is built from TRBV5-1 and TRBJ2-1, with D perhaps TRBD2 (5 bases). This CDR3 contains 12 residues. The germline V gene has CDR1 SGHRS and CDR2 YFSETQ. The V end lost 1 base, the J end lost 9 bases, and 8 bases lay between the germline ends. The CDR3, as DNA: TGCGCCAGCAGCTTGAGCGGAGGTGAGCAGTTCTTC. Translated: CASSLSGGEQFF. The entire variable domain, with the rest obtained from reference TRBV5-1 and TRBJ2-1, is as follows: KAGVTQTPRYLIKTRGQQVTLSCSPISGHRSVSWYQQTPGQGLQFLFEYFSETQRNKGNFPGRFSGRQFSNSRSEMNVSTLELGDSALYLCASSLSGGEQFFGPGTRLTVL.

This clonotype was seen ten or more times. This sequence joins TRBV5-1 and TRBJ1-1; D is undetermined. The CDR3 totals 14 residues. The germline V gene has CDR1 SGHRS and CDR2 YFSETQ. Trimming stripped 4 bases from V and 4 bases from J, with 14 bases between. CDR3 region: CASSQDPGSTEAFF. In DNA, the CDR3 is TGCGCCAGCAGCCAAGATCCGGGTTCCACTGAAGCTTTCTTT.

This clonotype was seen more than once but under ten times. The CDR3 protein is CASSLPADSNTEAFF. CDR3 in DNA: TGTGCCAGCAGCCTGCCGGCCGATTCGAACACTGAAGCTTTCTTT. The genes are TRBV2 and TRBJ1-1; no reliable D call. CDR1 is SNHLY, CDR2 FYNNEI, per germline. Trimming left V 6 bases short and J 1 base short, with 15 bases between. CDR3 size: 15 residues. Together with reference TRBV2 and TRBJ1-1, the CDR3 gives the full variable domain: EPEVTQTPSHQVTQMGQEVILRCVPISNHLYFYWYRQILGQKVEFLVSFYNNEISEKSEIFDDQFSVERPDGSNFTLKIRSTKLEDSAMYFCASSLPADSNTEAFFGQGTRLTVV.

This clonotype was recorded at least ten times. The rearrangement joins TRBV5-1 to TRBJ1-1; 10 bases line up with TRBD1. The CDR3 consists of 12 residues. The germline gives CDR1 SGHRS, CDR2 YFSETQ. Losses at the gene ends were 2 bases for V and 12 bases for J; bases not matched to a gene: 4. The CDR3 spells CASSFGQGETFF. Here the CDR3 DNA reads TGCGCCAGCAGCTTTGGACAGGGGGAGACTTTCTTT.

This clonotype was detected ten times or more. V usage is TRBV5-1 and J usage is TRBJ2-7; tentatively, D is TRBD1 (8 bases). The germline gives CDR1 SGHRS, CDR2 YFSETQ. This CDR3 region has 15 residues. V was cut by 6 bases and J by 7 bases, with 23 bases left in between. The CDR3 region has the DNA TGCGCCAGCACCCTCCGTTTCGGACAGGGAGGGGAGCAGTACTTC. Translated: CASTLRFGQGGEQYF. Together with reference TRBV5-1 and TRBJ2-7, the CDR3 gives the full variable domain: KAGVTQTPRYLIKTRGQQVTLSCSPISGHRSVSWYQQTPGQGLQFLFEYFSETQRNKGNFPGRFSGRQFSNSRSEMNVSTLELGDSALYLCASTLRFGQGGEQYFGPGTRLTVT.

This clonotype has ten or more counts. The V and J genes are TRBV5-1 and TRBJ2-5; weak D call: TRBD1 (6 bases). The CDR3 has 14 residues. The germline V and J ends were trimmed by 4 bases and 5 bases, with 15 bases remaining between them. Germline V gene sequence: CDR1 SGHRS, CDR2 YFSETQ. The CDR3 loop reads CASSNFPGEETQYF. Written as DNA, the CDR3 is TGCGCCAGCAGCAACTTTCCAGGGGAGGAGACCCAGTACTTC.

This clonotype was counted only a few times. With a much larger clone just one base away, this may be a read error. The chain joins TRBV20-1 to TRBJ2-5; a possible D gene is TRBD2 (6 bases). Germline CDR1 reads DFQATT; CDR2 reads SNEGSKA (reference sequence). This CDR3 spans 14 amino acids. As DNA, the CDR3 is TGCAGTGCTAGAGACGGGAGAGTGGTCGAGAACCAGTACTTC. It translates to CSARDGRVVENQYF.

Ten or more counts support this clonotype. The chain uses TRBV12-3 or TRBV12-4 and TRBJ2-4; perhaps TRBD2 as D (5 bases). The CDR3 loop spans 14 amino acids. With 7 bases removed from V and 4 bases from J, the gap between germline ends came to 14 bases. The CDR3 loop reads CASTSGRGKNIQYF. The DNA of the CDR3 is TGTGCCAGCACCTCCGGGCGAGGGAAAAACATTCAGTACTTC.

This clonotype was recorded at least ten times. The V gene is TRBV12-3 or TRBV12-4, the J gene TRBJ1-4; no reliable D call. The CDR3 runs 16 residues. Deletions cut 6 bases from V and 5 bases from J, with 19 bases between. CDR3 DNA sequence: TGTGCCAGCAGCGCCGGGTCGACTGGGGAGAATGAAAAACTGTTTTTT. Residues: CASSAGSTGENEKLFF.

The sample holds many counts of this clonotype. The chain uses TRBV12-3 or TRBV12-4 and TRBJ1-5; 7 nucleotides align to TRBD1. V lost 6 bases and J lost 9; bases outside the gene matches: 11. CDR3 size: 14 residues. The CDR3 loop is CASRSGGETGPQHF. The CDR3 nucleotides are TGTGCCAGCAGGTCAGGGGGGGAGACCGGGCCCCAGCATTTT.

This clonotype was counted many times. CDR3 protein: CSARGATGFSYNEQFF. The CDR3 DNA is TGCAGTGCTAGAGGGGCGACAGGGTTCTCCTACAATGAGCAGTTCTTC. The gene calls are TRBV20-1 and TRBJ2-1; 7 nucleotides match TRBD1. Germline CDR1 is DFQATT and CDR2 is SNEGSKA (reference sequence). The junction had 6 bases not matched to a gene; V was cut back by 1 base and J by 0 bases. The CDR3 loop spans 16 amino acids.

This clonotype has a count of ten or more. V and J are TRBV7-9 and TRBJ2-5; D unresolved. Germline lookup yields CDR1 SEHNR and CDR2 FQNEAQ (reference sequence). The CDR3 has 13 residues. V was cut by 5 bases and J by 5 bases, with 12 bases left in between. For the CDR3, the DNA is TGTGCCAGCAGCCCACCCCGCAGGGAGACCCAGTACTTC. Its protein is CASSPPRRETQYF.

This clonotype was picked up many times. The chain uses TRBV5-1 and TRBJ2-5; 12 nucleotides line up with TRBD1. Germline lookup yields CDR1 SGHRS and CDR2 YFSETQ. Unmatched junction bases numbered 4, after V lost 5 bases and J lost 5 bases. This CDR3 has 14 residues. The CDR3 protein is CASRGQGASETQYF. The CDR3, as DNA: TGCGCCAGCAGGGGACAGGGGGCATCGGAGACCCAGTACTTC.

This clonotype was picked up many times. This chain links TRBV11-2 with TRBJ1-1; TRBD1 might be the D (5 bases). Per the germline V gene, CDR1 is SGHAT and CDR2 is FQNNGV. CDR3 length equals 17 residues. V was trimmed by 4 bases and J by 11 bases, leaving 29 bases between them. The CDR3 protein is CASSSLRGVQASVGAFF. DNA for the CDR3: TGTGCCAGCAGCTCCTTAAGAGGGGTTCAGGCCTCCGTAGGGGCTTTCTTT.

This clonotype has at least ten counts. CDR3 DNA: TGCAGTGCTAGAGGTTGGACAGATAGGAACACTGAAGCTTTCTTT. Translated, it gives CSARGWTDRNTEAFF. V gene TRBV20-1 combines with J gene TRBJ1-1; possible D gene TRBD1, 6 bases. The CDR3 has 15 residues. Deletions cut 1 base from V and 1 base from J, with 13 bases between. Germline assignment: CDR1 DFQATT and CDR2 SNEGSKA (reference sequence).

This clonotype has a count of ten or more. The chain couples TRBV24-1 to TRBJ2-5; 7 bases match TRBD2. Germline V gene data show CDR1 as KGHDR and CDR2 as SFDVKD. V lost 0 bases, J lost 0 bases, and 6 bases stayed unmatched. The CDR3 extends over 17 amino acids. CDR3: CATSDLRQAGNQETQYF. CDR3 sequence (DNA): TGTGCCACCAGTGATTTGAGACAAGCGGGGAACCAAGAGACCCAGTACTTC.

In this sample, this clonotype turned up many times. The chain couples TRBV5-6 to TRBJ2-7; D assignment may be TRBD1 or TRBD2 (6 bases each). CDR1 SGHDT and CDR2 YYEEEE come from the germline V gene. V dropped 5 bases and J dropped 7 bases, with 19 bases sitting between them. The CDR3 has 14 residues. CDR3 coding DNA: TGTGCCAGCAGTCCCGGGGGCCAAGTGGGTGAGCAGTACGTC. It encodes CASSPGGQVGEQYV.

This clonotype was observed at least ten times. The chain has TRBV5-1 and TRBJ2-1; 13 bases are shared with TRBD2. This CDR3 is 15 amino acids long. Per the germline V gene, CDR1 is SGHRS and CDR2 is YFSETQ. V lost 4 bases, J lost 10 bases, and 8 bases stayed unmatched. In nucleotides, the CDR3 is TGCGCCAGCAGCCAGACCGGGACTAGCGGGGACGAGCAGTTCTTC. Amino acid sequence: CASSQTGTSGDEQFF.

This clonotype was recorded many times. The V gene is TRBV7-3, the J gene TRBJ2-3; a possible D gene is TRBD2 (5 bases). This CDR3 comprises 15 residues. Trimming took off 5 bases at V and 0 bases at J, with 12 bases between the two ends. In germline, CDR1 is SGHTA, CDR2 FQGTGA. The CDR3 sequence: CASSPLALSTDTQYF. The DNA for the CDR3 is TGTGCCAGCAGCCCCTTAGCGTTAAGCACAGATACGCAGTATTTT.

This clonotype was seen repeatedly, ten times or more. This chain uses TRBV7-9 with TRBJ2-1; either TRBD1 or TRBD2 may supply D (5 bases each). Trimming stripped 4 bases from V and 9 bases from J, with 22 bases between. The CDR3 has 16 residues. Germline V gene lookup returns CDR1 SEHNR and CDR2 FQNEAQ (reference sequence). CDR3 DNA sequence: TGTGCCAGCAGCTCGACCGAGGGGTTGCGGTATCCTGAGCAGTTCTTC. It specifies CASSSTEGLRYPEQFF.

This clonotype occurred many times. The chain couples TRBV20-1 to TRBJ2-2; D gene ambiguous. The length of the CDR3 is 13 residues. Trimming took 4 bases from V and 4 from J, leaving 10 bases between them. The germline gives CDR1 DFQATT, CDR2 SNEGSKA (reference sequence). The CDR3 loop reads CSATGLPTGELFF. The DNA for the CDR3 is TGCAGTGCTACAGGTCTCCCCACCGGGGAGCTGTTTTTT.

Many counts were recorded for this clonotype. The chain recombines TRBV5-5 with TRBJ1-5, with D hard to call. The V and J ends lost 5 bases and 5 bases respectively, with 17 bases between them. This CDR3 contains 15 residues. CDR1 is SGHKS and CDR2 is YYEKEE in the germline V gene (reference sequence). The DNA of the CDR3 is TGTGCCAGCAGTTTACTTGGGCCCGGGGATCAGCCCCAGCATTTT. Translation: CASSLLGPGDQPQHF. Variable domain in full (rest from reference TRBV5-5 and TRBJ1-5): DAGVTQSPTHLIKTRGQQVTLRCSPISGHKSVSWYQQVLGQGPQFIFQYYEKEERGRGNFPDRFSARQFPNYSSELNVNALLLGDSALYLCASSLLGPGDQPQHFGDGTRLSIL.